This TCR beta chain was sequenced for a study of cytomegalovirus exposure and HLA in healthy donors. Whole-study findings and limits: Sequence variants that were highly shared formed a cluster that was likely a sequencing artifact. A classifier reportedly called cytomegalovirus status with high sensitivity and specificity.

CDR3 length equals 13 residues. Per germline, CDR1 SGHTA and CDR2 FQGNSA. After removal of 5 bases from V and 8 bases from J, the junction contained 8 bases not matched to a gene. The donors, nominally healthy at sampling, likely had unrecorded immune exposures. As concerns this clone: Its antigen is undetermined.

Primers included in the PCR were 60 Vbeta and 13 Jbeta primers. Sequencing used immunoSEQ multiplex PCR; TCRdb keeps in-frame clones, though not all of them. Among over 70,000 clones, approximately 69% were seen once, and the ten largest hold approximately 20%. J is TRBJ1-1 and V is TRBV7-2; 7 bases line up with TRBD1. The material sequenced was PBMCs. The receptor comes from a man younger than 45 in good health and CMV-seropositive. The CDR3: CASSTDRAAEAFF. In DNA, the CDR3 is TGTGCCAGCAGCACCGACAGGGCGGCCGAAGCTTTCTTT.